This T cell receptor (beta chain) was sequenced during a study of shared clonotypes between healthy human individuals. From germline, CDR1 is MGHRA and CDR2 YSYEKL. The CDR3 sequence is 13 residues long. V shed 4 bases and J shed 9 bases, with 10 bases lying between them. All the donors were Caucasian adults who lived in Nashville, Tennessee. A CD45RA+ naive subset and a CD45RA-negative memory subset were split from CD4+ cells. Sequencing used immunoSEQ multiplex PCR; TCRdb keeps in-frame clones, though not all of them. The top ten clones hold about 0.52% of a sample with some 1,100,000 clones, approximately 80% of them seen once.

The TCR was taken from a man between 18 and 29 years old in good health. Some clones in this sample may be carry-over from other donors' samples. Sample: memory CD4+ T cells from PBMCs. Noted subset: CD45RA-negative fraction. This chain uses TRBV4-1 with TRBJ1-6; D remains ambiguous. The CDR3 DNA reads TGCGCCAGCAGCCCGGATGGTATTTCACCCCTCCACTTT. Amino acid sequence: CASSPDGISPLHF.